This T cell receptor (beta chain) was retrieved from a study of cytomegalovirus exposure and HLA in healthy donors. Across the study: In an earlier analysis, 95 million to 140 million unique TCR beta sequences were found from some 180 million T cells. Study-wide results and limits: The study flagged roughly 150 TCR beta chains as cytomegalovirus-associated. Reportedly, TCR beta sequences accurately predicted HLA-A and HLA-B alleles in most subjects.

Germline CDR1 SGHRS, CDR2 YFSETQ. The CDR3 length is 17 residues. Donors in the study were healthy people who gave bone marrow. Notes on this clone: Its antigen remains unidentified.

PCR used 60 Vbeta primers and 13 Jbeta primers. Assay used: immunoSEQ multiplex PCR; TCRdb lists only in-frame clones, some missing. The sample lists around 130,000 clones; roughly 80% were seen once. The rearrangement uses TRBV5-1 and TRBJ2-5; TRBD1 aligns across 9 bases. The tail of the sequence fits TRBJ2-7 better, so the J call may be wrong. The receptor was isolated from a man between 25 and 39 years old in good health and CMV-seronegative. Sequenced: PBMCs. The CDR3 sequence is CASSSNNGQGRSYEQYF. In DNA, the CDR3 is TGCGCCAGCAGCTCCAACAACGGACAGGGGCGATCCTACGAGCAGTACTTC.